This T cell receptor (beta chain) was retrieved from a study of radiation and T cells in renal cell carcinoma. Time point: blood 4 weeks post-SBRT, at nephrectomy. The treatment is: 15 Gy SBRT to primary tumor, nephrectomy 4 weeks later. Nephrectomy followed 15 Gy stereotactic body radiation by 4 weeks. Serial blood draws occurred at baseline and 2 and 4 weeks post-SBRT. The patient's renal cell carcinoma had clear cell pathology. Germline V gene sequence: CDR1 MDHEN, CDR2 SYDVKM. V was clipped by 5 bases and J by 5 bases, with 15 bases between them. This CDR3 is 14 amino acids long. Sequenced by immunoSEQ multiplex PCR; TCRdb stores in-frame clones only, minus some. This sample has around 95,000 clones, with more than 65% found just once.

The V and J genes are TRBV28 and TRBJ1-1; D gene ambiguous. This specimen was blood, taken from a patient whose treatment included radiotherapy and nephrectomy. The receptor was derived from a man in his sixties with renal cell carcinoma. The DNA for the CDR3 is TGTGCCAGCAGTCGCGGACTGGGAGTGACTGAAGCTTTCTTT. Protein sequence: CASSRGLGVTEAFF.